The sequence of this TCR beta chain was determined in a study of T cell changes during pregnancy in multiple sclerosis. Clones were sequenced by immunoSEQ multiplex PCR, and TCRdb holds only the in-frame ones, with some missing. This table has about 68,000 clones, about nine tenths appearing once. From germline, CDR1 is MNHEY and CDR2 SVGAGI. V shed 3 bases and J 4 bases; nucleotides not matched to a gene: 4. There are 15 residues in the CDR3. The clonotype originates from a female donor with multiple sclerosis, enrolled in a pregnancy study. Here the sequenced sample was peripheral blood, taken in the third trimester of pregnancy. This chain joins TRBV6-5 and TRBJ2-1, with TRBD2 identical over 9 bases. This chain's CDR3 is CASSYAGGVYNEQFF. The CDR3 region has the DNA TGTGCCAGCAGTTATGCGGGGGGGGTGTACAATGAGCAGTTCTTC.